These 9 T cell receptor beta chains were all obtained from the same sample, sequenced in a study of neurological immune-mediated disorders. TCRdb reprocessed the 5' RACE reads with MiXCR, giving one entry per CDR3 protein. The sample lists roughly 48,000 distinct CDR3 sequences; 12% were seen once. Time point denoted: longitudinal time-point 3. Sequenced material: PBMCs. Receptors originate from a male donor with HTLV-1-associated myelopathy (HAM/TSP).

This clonotype has only a few counts. It may be a read error: a sequence one base away is much more abundant. This chain uses TRBV5-6 with TRBJ2-7, with D tentatively TRBD1 (6 bases). The CDR3 consists of 16 residues. The germline V gene encodes CDR1 SGHDT and CDR2 YYEEEE. The CDR3 spells CASSFRGPSRSYERYF. The CDR3 DNA reads TGTGCCAGCAGCTTCAGGGGACCCTCCCGCTCCTACGAGCGGTACTTC.

This clonotype was recorded at least ten times. V usage is TRBV10-3 and J usage is TRBJ2-1; no reliable D call. Trimming cost V 6 bases and J 5 bases, with 8 bases left between them. The CDR3 has 12 amino acids. The germline CDR1 and CDR2 sequences are ENHRY and SYGVKD. CDR3 in DNA: TGTGCCATCAGCCAGATAGACAATGAGCAGTTCTTC. It translates to CAISQIDNEQFF.

At least ten counts were recorded for this clonotype. The chain couples TRBV29-1 to TRBJ2-3; no definite D call. Germline CDR1 SQVTM, CDR2 ANQGSEA. This CDR3 contains 15 residues. Trimming stripped 0 bases from V and 0 bases from J, with 10 bases between. The DNA for the CDR3 is TGCAGCGTTGAAGACGACGGAGCTAGCACAGATACGCAGTATTTT. The encoded protein is CSVEDDGASTDTQYF.

Many counts were recorded for this clonotype. The chain has TRBV4-3 and TRBJ1-2, with 8 bases fitting TRBD1. The germline CDR1 and CDR2 sequences are LGHNA and YSLEER. V gave up 3 bases and J gave up 7 bases; unmatched junction bases: 10. CDR3 size: 15 residues. The CDR3 sequence: CASSQERTGRRGYTF. The CDR3 DNA follows: TGCGCCAGCAGCCAGGAAAGGACAGGGCGGCGTGGCTACACCTTC.

Concerning this clonotype: One end of the junction does not line up with germline, which may come from a read error. The rearrangement links TRBV28 to TRBJ2-3; D perhaps matches TRBD1 (6 bases). The germline gives CDR1 MDHEN, CDR2 SYDVKM. The CDR3 is 17 residues long. CDR3 sequence (DNA): TGTGTCAGCAGTTTATGGGCTAGCAGGGGTCACCGGGATACGCAGTATTTT. This encodes CVSSLWASRGHRDTQYF.

The table lists this clonotype with many counts. The J gene is TRBJ2-2, the V gene TRBV27, with D maybe TRBD2 (7 bases). The V gene lost 3 bases and the J gene lost 0 bases, with 11 bases spanning the gap. Germline V gives CDR1 MNHEY, CDR2 SMNVEV (reference sequence). This CDR3 region has 16 residues. CDR3 amino acids: CASSLGGGPNTGELFF. The DNA for the CDR3 is TGTGCCAGCAGTTTGGGGGGGGGGCCGAACACCGGGGAGCTGTTTTTT.

This clonotype was counted at least ten times. V is TRBV2 and J is TRBJ2-2; D ambiguous. Germline V gives CDR1 SNHLY, CDR2 FYNNEI. The CDR3 spans 13 residues. Trimming stripped 6 bases from V and 6 bases from J, with 11 bases between. CDR3 loop: CASSPAVSGELFF. The CDR3 DNA follows: TGTGCCAGCAGCCCAGCAGTGTCCGGGGAGCTGTTTTTT.

This clonotype has at least ten counts. The chain has TRBV5-1 and TRBJ2-5, with 7 nucleotides matching TRBD1. V gave up 5 bases and J gave up 2 bases; unmatched junction bases: 6. The CDR3 runs 14 residues. Per the germline V gene, CDR1 is SGHRS and CDR2 is YFSETQ. The CDR3 region is CASRFGTAQETQYF. The CDR3 DNA follows: TGCGCCAGCAGATTCGGGACAGCTCAAGAGACCCAGTACTTC.

This clonotype was observed at least ten times. The rearrangement joins TRBV15 to TRBJ1-6; D unclear. The CDR3 spans 16 residues. V lost 0 bases and J lost 6, with 12 bases in between. Germline V CDR1 and CDR2: LNHNV, YYDKDF (reference sequence). CDR3 amino acids: CATSRDKARPNSPLHF. The CDR3 coding sequence is TGTGCCACCAGCAGAGATAAGGCCAGGCCTAATTCACCCCTCCACTTT.